These 9 T cell receptor beta chains share one sample of origin, sequenced in a study of T cells in Graves' hyperthyroidism and ophthalmopathy. There were TCR beta CDR3 regions amplified from RNA transcripts. TCR CDR3 regions were first amplified by RT-PCR with HTBI primers. TCRdb ran MiXCR on the multiplex PCR reads and lists one entry per CDR3 protein. The sample consists of 300,000 to 400,000 distinct CDR3 sequences, around 23% of them appearing once. Sequenced input: blood. The receptors shown here come from a woman between 50 and 59 years old with Graves' hyperthyroidism.

This clonotype was seen many times. The chain links TRBV18 to TRBJ1-1; D call uncertain. V shed 4 bases and J shed 6 bases, with 9 bases lying between them. The CDR3 is made up of 12 amino acids. Germline assignment: CDR1 KGHSH and CDR2 LQKENI. CDR3 sequence (DNA): TGTGCCAGCTCACTTCGGAGAGCTGAAGCTTTCTTT. This sequence encodes CASSLRRAEAFF.

This rearrangement joins TRBV12-3 or TRBV12-4 to TRBJ2-5; weak D call: TRBD1 (6 bases). The CDR3 covers 13 residues. V lost 6 bases to trimming and J lost 5 bases, with 13 bases between them. The CDR3 loop is CASRKQGAETQYF. The CDR3 DNA reads as TGTGCCAGCAGGAAACAGGGCGCGGAGACCCAGTACTTC.

The table lists this clonotype with many counts. The chain carries TRBV7-8 and TRBJ1-1; D uncertain. CDR3 length: 15 residues. Germline V gene sequence: CDR1 SGHVS, CDR2 FQNEAQ. Deletions cut 5 bases from V and 1 base from J, with 14 bases between. Written as DNA, the CDR3 is TGTGCCAGCAGCCCACATGCCCGCGGGAACACTGAAGCTTTCTTT. Translation gives CASSPHARGNTEAFF.

This clonotype was detected ten times or more. The chain has TRBV2 and TRBJ1-3; D possibly corresponds to TRBD1 (5 bases). The CDR3 covers 14 residues. Germline V gene lookup returns CDR1 SNHLY and CDR2 FYNNEI. The V and J ends lost 2 bases and 6 bases respectively, with 11 bases between them. The CDR3 sequence is CASSERDLTNTIYF. Here the CDR3 DNA reads TGTGCCAGCAGTGAAAGGGACTTGACAAACACCATATATTTT.

This clonotype came up many times. V is TRBV5-1 and J is TRBJ2-3, with 9 bases that match TRBD1. The germline V gene has CDR1 SGHRS and CDR2 YFSETQ. With 3 bases clipped from V and 6 bases from J, the junction kept 11 bases outside the gene matches. There are 16 residues in the CDR3. CDR3 in amino acids: CASSSQGAINSDTQYF. As DNA, the CDR3 is TGCGCCAGCAGCTCACAGGGGGCAATCAATTCGGATACGCAGTATTTT.

The genes are TRBV24-1 and TRBJ1-2; 8 nucleotides match TRBD1. The CDR3 is made up of 14 amino acids. Germline CDR1 reads KGHDR; CDR2 reads SFDVKD. J gave up 6 bases and V 1 base, and 3 bases lay outside the gene matches. CDR3 amino acids: CATSDLGQGHGYTF. In DNA, the CDR3 is TGTGCCACCAGTGATTTAGGACAGGGACATGGCTACACCTTC.

The V gene is TRBV12-3 or TRBV12-4, the J gene TRBJ2-3; TRBD1 is a possible D gene (6 bases). V was clipped by 0 bases and J by 7 bases, with 11 bases between them. The CDR3 is 14 residues long. CDR3 loop: CASSLAQGKHTQYF. The CDR3 nucleotides read TGTGCCAGCAGTTTAGCGCAGGGGAAACATACGCAGTATTTT.

This clonotype has ten or more counts. The chain joins TRBV3-1 to TRBJ2-3; 7 positions match TRBD2. Germline V gene data show CDR1 as LGHDT and CDR2 as YNNKEL (reference sequence). The ends lost 4 bases at V and 6 bases at J; junction bases unmatched: 1. This CDR3 is 12 amino acids long. CDR3 DNA: TGTGCCAGCAGCCTCGGGAGGGATACGCAGTATTTT. It yields the protein CASSLGRDTQYF.

Many counts were recorded for this clonotype. J is TRBJ1-3 and V is TRBV7-8; D perhaps matches TRBD1 (6 bases). Per germline, CDR1 SGHVS and CDR2 FQNEAQ. Trimming removed 5 bases from V and 2 bases from J, with 19 bases in between. The CDR3 sequence is 17 residues long. The CDR3 bases are TGTGCCAGCAGCCCTCGGACAGTCGTTAATCCTGGAAACACCATATATTTT. It encodes CASSPRTVVNPGNTIYF.